This is a list of T cell receptor beta chains from one sample in a study of cytomegalovirus exposure and HLA in healthy donors. TCRdb keeps only in-frame clones here, not all; method: immunoSEQ multiplex PCR. This table holds around 230,000 clones, 82% found once. Sample: PBMCs. The receptors derive from a man in his forties in good health and CMV-seropositive. The CDR3 runs from the conserved cysteine through the conserved F or W. A D gene is named only where the DNA matches it firmly. Only part of the rows carry a size: once, few, many, or a class if the clone is expanded.

v_call,d_call,j_call,clone_size,cdr3_length,cdr3_aa,cdr3_nt
TRBV7-8,TRBD1,TRBJ1-3,-,16,CASSIRDRSSGNTIYF,TGTGCCAGCAGCATCCGGGACAGGAGCTCTGGAAACACCATATATTTT
TRBV21-1,-,TRBJ2-5,-,14,CASSAGTGQETQYF,TGTGCCAGCAGCGCCGGGACAGGGCAAGAGACCCAGTACTTC
TRBV30,-,TRBJ1-5,-,14,CAWSQGRDNQPQHF,TGTGCCTGGAGTCAAGGGAGGGACAATCAGCCCCAGCATTTT
TRBV5-1,-,TRBJ1-2,-,13,CASSYTGPYGYTF,TGCGCCAGCAGCTACACAGGGCCCTATGGCTACACCTTC
TRBV5-1,-,TRBJ2-1,-,14,CASSSSSAIAEQFF,TGCGCCAGCAGCTCTTCTAGCGCCATAGCGGAGCAGTTCTTC
TRBV25-1,-,TRBJ2-7,few,13,CASSELGTYEQYF,TGTGCCAGCAGTGAATTGGGGACATATGAGCAGTACTTC
TRBV6-1,-,TRBJ1-2,-,11,CASSGRDGYTF,TGTGCCAGCAGTGGGAGAGATGGCTACACCTTC
TRBV13,-,TRBJ1-1,-,14,CASSLQGRRTEAFF,TGTGCCAGCAGCTTACAGGGTAGGCGCACTGAAGCTTTCTTT
TRBV7-3,TRBD1,TRBJ2-2,-,13,CATGTGGPGELFF,TGTGCCACCGGGACAGGGGGTCCCGGGGAGCTGTTTTTT
TRBV5-6,-,TRBJ2-2,-,17,CASSRVVDSANTGELFF,TGTGCCAGCAGCCGGGTTGTTGATAGCGCGAACACCGGGGAGCTGTTTTTT
TRBV6-5,-,TRBJ1-1,-,16,CASSSPRGAFGTEAFF,TGTGCCAGCAGTTCCCCCCGGGGGGCCTTTGGCACTGAAGCTTTCTTT
TRBV7-8,TRBD2,TRBJ2-7,-,14,CASSLVLAVYEQYF,TGTGCCAGCAGCTTAGTTCTAGCGGTCTACGAGCAGTACTTC
TRBV7-9,-,TRBJ1-2,-,14,CASSTRENNYGYTF,TGTGCCAGCAGCACCCGGGAAAACAACTATGGCTACACCTTC
TRBV2,-,TRBJ1-1,few,15,CASSPRTTGDTEAFF,TGTGCCAGCAGCCCCAGGACAACTGGGGACACTGAAGCTTTCTTT
TRBV27,-,TRBJ2-7,-,15,CASSRLDPKGYEQYF,TGTGCCAGCAGCCGACTAGATCCCAAGGGGTACGAGCAGTACTTC
TRBV5-1,TRBD1,TRBJ2-5,-,19,CASSLWAASGTGYRETQYF,TGCGCCAGCAGCTTGTGGGCGGCATCCGGGACAGGGTACAGGGAGACCCAGTACTTC
TRBV7-2,-,TRBJ2-1,-,17,CASSPDWGEPPYNEQFF,TGTGCCAGCAGCCCCGACTGGGGGGAGCCGCCCTACAATGAGCAGTTCTTC
TRBV9,-,TRBJ1-1,once,16,CASSVGWGDSLSEAFF,TGTGCCAGCAGCGTAGGATGGGGGGACTCTCTTTCTGAAGCTTTCTTT
TRBV5-1,TRBD1,TRBJ2-3,-,13,CASSFESGGVQYF,TGCGCCAGCAGCTTTGAGTCAGGGGGAGTGCAGTATTTT
TRBV2,TRBD2,TRBJ2-1,-,15,CASRALAGGPNEQFF,TGTGCCAGCAGAGCCCTAGCGGGAGGGCCTAATGAGCAGTTCTTC
TRBV5-5,TRBD2,TRBJ2-1,-,15,CASSLTSGINNEQFF,TGTGCCAGCAGCCTAACTAGCGGGATTAACAATGAGCAGTTCTTC
TRBV27,TRBD2,TRBJ2-1,-,18,CASSLEGLAGGNYNEQFF,TGTGCCAGCAGTTTGGAGGGACTAGCGGGAGGTAACTACAATGAGCAGTTCTTC
TRBV7-3,TRBD1,TRBJ2-5,-,14,CASSPRGRIETQYF,TGTGCCAGCAGCCCCAGGGGGCGCATAGAGACCCAGTACTTC
TRBV5-1,-,TRBJ2-7,-,15,CASSWVTSGNYEQYF,TGCGCCAGCAGCTGGGTGACCTCAGGGAACTACGAGCAGTACTTC
TRBV30,-,TRBJ2-1,-,15,CAWRRRLPVYNEQFF,TGTGCCTGGAGACGGAGACTTCCTGTTTACAATGAGCAGTTCTTC
TRBV19,TRBD2,TRBJ2-1,-,13,CASSWLAGVEQFF,TGTGCCAGTAGTTGGCTAGCGGGAGTAGAGCAGTTCTTC
TRBV5-1,-,TRBJ2-5,once,14,CASSLGSSEETQYF,TGCGCCAGCAGCTTGGGTAGCTCGGAAGAGACCCAGTACTTC
TRBV7-6,TRBD1,TRBJ2-1,-,15,CASSGPGQTYNEQFF,TGTGCCAGCAGCGGACCGGGACAGACCTACAATGAGCAGTTCTTC
TRBV28,TRBD2,TRBJ2-3,-,17,CASSIGTSGTNTDTQYF,TGTGCCAGCAGCATCGGGACTAGCGGGACAAACACAGATACGCAGTATTTT
TRBV6-5,-,TRBJ2-1,-,15,CASRPPGTRGYEQFF,TGTGCCAGCAGACCGCCCGGGACCAGGGGTTATGAGCAGTTCTTC
TRBV18,TRBD1,TRBJ1-4,-,18,CASSPPNSQGGTNEKLFF,TGTGCCAGCTCACCACCGAACTCACAGGGGGGAACTAATGAAAAACTGTTTTTT
TRBV2,-,TRBJ1-1,-,11,CARGRLTEAFF,TGTGCCAGGGGGCGTCTCACTGAAGCTTTCTTT
TRBV10-2,-,TRBJ2-7,-,14,CASSEWTVTYEQYF,TGCGCCAGCAGTGAATGGACAGTCACCTACGAGCAGTACTTC
TRBV28,-,TRBJ1-5,-,15,CASRPGHWGNQPQHF,TGTGCCAGCAGACCGGGACACTGGGGCAATCAGCCCCAGCATTTT
TRBV9,TRBD1,TRBJ1-1,-,16,CASSPGTGIMNTEAFF,TGTGCCAGCAGCCCCGGGACAGGGATCATGAACACTGAAGCTTTCTTT
TRBV30,-,TRBJ1-2,-,14,CAWSGGLGNYGYTF,TGTGCCTGGAGTGGAGGGCTGGGTAACTATGGCTACACCTTC
TRBV6-5,-,TRBJ1-5,-,15,CATGWYTGNGQPQHF,TGTGCCACCGGGTGGTATACAGGGAACGGTCAGCCCCAGCATTTT
TRBV4-2,-,TRBJ2-1,-,17,CASSQDLAGRSYNEQFF,TGTGCCAGCAGCCAAGATCTCGCGGGAAGGTCCTACAATGAGCAGTTCTTC
TRBV25-1,TRBD1,TRBJ1-1,-,16,CASFDRGVPYYTEAFF,TGTGCCAGCTTCGACAGGGGAGTACCTTATTACACTGAAGCTTTCTTT
TRBV5-4,-,TRBJ2-1,-,13,CASSRASDEEQFF,TGTGCCAGCAGCAGAGCTAGCGATGAGGAGCAGTTCTTC
TRBV12-5,-,TRBJ1-3,-,14,CASGLSGAGNTIYF,TGTGCTAGTGGTTTGTCGGGTGCTGGAAACACCATATATTTT
TRBV28,-,TRBJ2-7,-,16,CASSLSGGARLREQYF,TGTGCCAGCAGTTTATCTGGCGGGGCCAGACTACGCGAGCAGTACTTC
TRBV27,TRBD1,TRBJ1-2,once,17,CASSSLGQGLLRYGYTF,TGTGCCAGCAGTTCACTGGGACAGGGGTTGCTTCGATATGGCTACACCTTC
TRBV6-4,-,TRBJ2-1,-,16,CASSDSRLGRGNEQFF,TGTGCCAGCAGTGACTCGCGACTAGGTAGGGGCAATGAGCAGTTCTTC
TRBV11-3,-,TRBJ2-2,-,15,CASSFQGADTGELFF,TGTGCCAGCAGCTTCCAAGGGGCGGACACCGGGGAGCTGTTTTTT
TRBV7-8,TRBD2,TRBJ2-1,-,15,CASSGTSGRLNEQFF,TGTGCCAGCAGCGGGACTAGCGGGAGGTTAAATGAGCAGTTCTTC
TRBV6-5,-,TRBJ1-5,-,16,CASSSTGTRGNQPQHF,TGTGCCAGCAGTTCCACCGGGACAAGGGGCAATCAGCCCCAGCATTTT
TRBV13,TRBD1,TRBJ1-2,once,14,CASSWTGGSYGYTF,TGTGCCAGCAGTTGGACAGGGGGCTCCTATGGCTACACCTTC
TRBV10-2,-,TRBJ2-1,-,14,CASSEWTHYNEQFF,TGCGCCAGCAGTGAGTGGACTCACTACAATGAGCAGTTCTTC
TRBV19,TRBD1,TRBJ2-1,-,15,CASRPPGQGYNEQFF,TGTGCCAGCCGACCGCCGGGACAGGGCTACAATGAGCAGTTCTTC
TRBV4-2,-,TRBJ2-1,-,14,CASSQEGESHEQFF,TGTGCCAGCAGCCAAGAGGGAGAGTCCCATGAGCAGTTCTTC
TRBV11-2,-,TRBJ1-1,once,14,CASSSDPVNTEAFF,TGTGCCAGCAGCTCCGATCCGGTGAACACTGAAGCTTTCTTT
TRBV11-3,-,TRBJ2-3,-,11,CASSFRDTQYF,TGTGCCAGCAGCTTCCGAGATACGCAGTATTTT